Below are 28 T cell receptor beta chains sequenced from a single sample in a study of T cell responses to AZD1222 COVID-19 vaccine. Method: immunoSEQ multiplex PCR; TCRdb's copy keeps in-frame clones and lacks some. Among 150,000 to 200,000 clones, approximately 93% were seen once, and the ten largest hold roughly 1.3%. The sample was peripheral blood, taken 28 days after the second AZD1222 dose. The receptor set was obtained from an adult who received the AZD1222 COVID-19 vaccine.

The chain couples TRBV27 to TRBJ2-3; TRBD2 matches 11 bases. The CDR3 runs 17 residues. The V and J ends lost 6 bases and 0 bases, in that order; junction bases with no gene match: 8. Germline CDR1 reads MNHEY; CDR2 reads SMNVEV (reference sequence). CDR3 amino acids: CASRAGTSGASTDTQYF. CDR3 sequence (DNA): TGTGCCAGCAGGGCCGGGACTAGCGGTGCTAGCACAGATACGCAGTATTTT.

About this clone: The same CDR3 arises from other DNA sequences in this sample as well. The chain has TRBV5-1 and TRBJ2-7, with D maybe TRBD2 (6 bases). V lost 3 bases, J lost 0 bases, and 10 bases lay in between. CDR1 is SGHRS and CDR2 is YFSETQ in the germline V gene. The CDR3 has 14 amino acids. The CDR3 DNA follows: TGCGCCAGCAGCTCCGGGCGGGGCTCCTACGAGCAGTACTTC. This gives the protein CASSSGRGSYEQYF.

V usage is TRBV27 and J usage is TRBJ2-7, with 7 bases identical to TRBD1. The CDR3 runs to 15 residues. Looked up from germline, CDR1 is MNHEY and CDR2 is SMNVEV (reference sequence). Losses at the gene ends were 5 bases for V and 4 bases for J; bases not matched to a gene: 11. This CDR3 reads CASSEKGQEVYEQYF. For the CDR3, the DNA is TGTGCCAGCAGTGAAAAAGGACAGGAGGTTTACGAGCAGTACTTC.

This rearrangement joins TRBV7-9 to TRBJ2-2; the D call may be TRBD1 or TRBD2 (5 bases each). The V gene lost 4 bases and the J gene lost 3 bases, with 12 bases spanning the gap. The CDR3 loop spans 15 amino acids. The germline V gene has CDR1 SEHNR and CDR2 FQNEAQ (reference sequence). CDR3 in amino acids: CASSSGASYTGELFF. In DNA, the CDR3 is TGTGCCAGCAGCTCCGGGGCCAGCTACACCGGGGAGCTGTTTTTT.

This clone has only one observation. The J gene is TRBJ2-3, the V gene TRBV18; D ambiguous. This CDR3 has 14 residues. Looked up from germline, CDR1 is KGHSH and CDR2 is LQKENI. The V gene lost 0 bases and the J gene lost 4 bases, with 8 bases spanning the gap. Here the CDR3 reads CASSPPSAPDTQYF. For the CDR3, the DNA is TGTGCCAGCTCACCACCGAGTGCTCCAGATACGCAGTATTTT.

The J gene is TRBJ1-5, the V gene TRBV27; D unclear. Germline values: CDR1 MNHEY, CDR2 SMNVEV (reference sequence). Trimming took 5 bases from V and 0 from J, leaving 8 bases between them. The CDR3 runs 14 residues. The CDR3 DNA follows: TGTGCCAGCAGTATCGGCACTAGCAATCAGCCCCAGCATTTT. Translated, it gives CASSIGTSNQPQHF.

This chain links TRBV28 with TRBJ1-1; D is possibly TRBD1 (6 bases). This CDR3 is built from 12 residues. Germline V gives CDR1 MDHEN, CDR2 SYDVKM. V was cut by 10 bases and J by 3 bases, with 12 bases left in between. CDR3 residues: CATLGGYTEAFF. CDR3 sequence (DNA): TGTGCCACCCTAGGGGGATACACTGAAGCTTTCTTT.

Regarding this clone: One end of the junction does not line up with germline, which may come from a read error. The chain uses TRBV19 and TRBJ1-2; unclear D gene. CDR1 is LNHDA, CDR2 SQIVND, per germline (reference sequence). CDR3 length equals 14 residues. Written as DNA, the CDR3 is TGTGCCAGTAGTATAGATCGCAACAGCCTTGGCGACACCTTC. This gives the protein CASSIDRNSLGDTF. The variable domain in full, with the rest retrieved from reference TRBV19 and TRBJ1-2, is DGGITQSPKYLFRKEGQNVTLSCEQNLNHDAMYWYRQDPGQGLRLIYYSQIVNDFQKGDIAEGYSVSREKKESFPLTVTSAQKNPTAFYLCASSIDRNSLGDTFGSGTRLTVV.

This chain links TRBV24-1 with TRBJ1-1; D not certain. Per the germline V gene, CDR1 is KGHDR and CDR2 is SFDVKD. The CDR3 covers 13 residues. Trimming removed 1 base at V and 6 bases at J, with 8 bases between. The CDR3 loop is CATSDLMSAEAFF. In DNA, the CDR3 is TGTGCCACCAGTGATTTAATGTCCGCTGAAGCTTTCTTT.

The chain links TRBV10-3 to TRBJ1-6; TRBD1 matches at 8 bases. The V segment lost 6 bases and the J segment 5 bases; nucleotides outside the gene matches: 6. The CDR3 length is 15 residues. Per the germline V gene, CDR1 is ENHRY and CDR2 is SYGVKD. Here the CDR3 reads CAIRSPGQDNSPLHF. Written as DNA, the CDR3 is TGTGCCATCAGATCGCCGGGACAGGATAATTCACCCCTCCACTTT.

This chain joins TRBV6-2 or TRBV6-3 and TRBJ2-2; 8 nucleotides align to TRBD2. Trimming cost V 2 bases and J 7 bases; bases outside gene matches: 12. Germline assignment: CDR1 MNHEY and CDR2 SVGEGT. The CDR3 spans 17 residues. The CDR3 DNA is TGTGCCAGCAGTTACGGGATCGGGGGGGCCGTTGGCGGGGAGCTGTTTTTT. It translates to CASSYGIGGAVGGELFF.

This chain uses TRBV5-1 with TRBJ1-3; possible D gene TRBD1, 5 bases. CDR3 length: 15 amino acids. Germline lookup yields CDR1 SGHRS and CDR2 YFSETQ. V lost 0 bases and J lost 1, with 8 bases in between. Written as DNA, the CDR3 is TGCGCCAGCAGCTTGGCGGGGGGTTCTGGAAACACCATATATTTT. Its protein is CASSLAGGSGNTIYF.

The V call is TRBV9, the J call TRBJ2-1, with no clear D. Germline V CDR1 and CDR2: SGDLS, YYNGEE. V lost 2 bases to trimming and J lost 2 bases, with 11 bases between them. CDR3 length equals 15 residues. The CDR3 DNA reads TGTGCCAGCAGCGTCGCCCCAGCGACCTACAATGAGCAGTTCTTC. As protein: CASSVAPATYNEQFF.

Concerning this clone itself: In the same sample, other DNA sequences code for this CDR3. The rearrangement uses TRBV7-2 and TRBJ2-7, with unresolved D. This CDR3 contains 11 residues. Germline CDR1 and CDR2: SGHTA and FQGNSA. The germline V and J ends were trimmed by 5 bases and 4 bases, with 6 bases remaining between them. The CDR3 DNA is TGTGCCAGCAGCCCTCTATACGAGCAGTACTTC. It is translated as CASSPLYEQYF. The whole variable domain, filled in from reference TRBV7-2 and TRBJ2-7, reads GAGVSQSPSNKVTEKGKDVELRCDPISGHTALYWYRQSLGQGLEFLIYFQGNSAPDKSGLPSDRFSAERTGGSVSTLTIQRTQQEDSAVYLCASSPLYEQYFGPGTRLTVT.

The chain recombines TRBV28 with TRBJ2-1; 12 nucleotides match TRBD2. Germline CDR1 and CDR2: MDHEN and SYDVKM. The CDR3 loop spans 16 amino acids. J was trimmed by 4 bases and V by 3 bases; bases with no gene match: 4. The CDR3: CASSFFGLAGYNEQFF. DNA for the CDR3: TGTGCCAGCAGTTTCTTTGGACTAGCGGGGTACAATGAGCAGTTCTTC. The full variable domain, in which reference TRBV28 and TRBJ2-1 provide the parts outside the CDR3, is DVKVTQSSRYLVKRTGEKVFLECVQDMDHENMFWYRQDPGLGLRLIYFSYDVKMKEKGDIPEGYSVSREKKERFSLILESASTNQTSMYLCASSFFGLAGYNEQFFGPGTRLTVL.

This sequence joins TRBV19 and TRBJ1-1, with TRBD1 matching 8 bases. The CDR3 runs 15 residues. V was clipped by 5 bases and J by 2 bases; unmatched bases: 7. Per germline, CDR1 LNHDA and CDR2 SQIVND (reference sequence). The CDR3 nucleotides are TGTGCCAGTAGTCCAGGGACAGGACTTAACACTGAAGCTTTCTTT. It specifies CASSPGTGLNTEAFF.

V is TRBV5-1 and J is TRBJ2-1, with 10 bases lining up with TRBD1. Looked up from germline, CDR1 is SGHRS and CDR2 is YFSETQ. V lost 4 bases, J lost 4 bases, and 8 bases stayed unmatched. The CDR3 is made up of 16 amino acids. The CDR3 is CASSDRQGAIYNEQFF. In DNA form, the CDR3 reads TGCGCCAGCAGCGATAGACAGGGGGCCATTTACAATGAGCAGTTCTTC.

The chain has TRBV7-9 and TRBJ1-1, with D possibly being TRBD1 (6 bases). Germline CDR1 is SEHNR and CDR2 is FQNEAQ (reference sequence). V was trimmed by 5 bases and J by 7 bases, leaving 20 bases between them. This CDR3 is built from 15 residues. The CDR3 sequence is CASSGRTFKGGEAFF. The CDR3 DNA follows: TGTGCCAGCAGCGGCCGGACTTTCAAGGGGGGTGAAGCTTTCTTT.

The rearrangement links TRBV28 to TRBJ1-4; D perhaps matches TRBD1 (5 bases). Trimming left V 9 bases short and J 6 bases short, with 17 bases between. This CDR3 is 14 amino acids long. Germline assignment: CDR1 MDHEN and CDR2 SYDVKM. This CDR3 is CASGGDAVYEKLFF. The DNA for the CDR3 is TGTGCCAGTGGAGGGGACGCAGTTTATGAAAAACTGTTTTTT.

This chain links TRBV28 with TRBJ1-2, with D hard to call. The CDR3 has 13 amino acids. In germline, CDR1 is MDHEN, CDR2 SYDVKM. Trimming removed 4 bases at V and 3 bases at J, with 9 bases between. The chain's CDR3 is CASSSPRDYGYTF. CDR3 bases: TGTGCCAGCAGTTCCCCGCGTGACTATGGCTACACCTTC.

This chain connects TRBV6-2 or TRBV6-3 to TRBJ2-7; 7 positions match TRBD1. Trimming cost V 6 bases and J 6 bases; bases outside gene matches: 11. Germline loops: CDR1 MNHEY, CDR2 SVGEGT. The CDR3 totals 14 residues. The CDR3 sequence: CASSSDRARSEQYF. CDR3 nucleotide sequence: TGTGCCAGCAGCAGCGACAGGGCTCGGAGCGAGCAGTACTTC.

This clone has only one observation. The V call is TRBV5-4, the J call TRBJ1-1; possibly TRBD1 for D (6 bases). Germline-derived CDR1 and CDR2 are SGHNT and YYREEE (reference sequence). Deletions cut 5 bases from V and 7 bases from J, with 18 bases between. This CDR3 spans 14 amino acids. CDR3 in amino acids: CASRGQETGFEAFF. In DNA, the CDR3 is TGTGCCAGCAGGGGGCAGGAAACAGGGTTTGAAGCTTTCTTT.

The rearrangement uses TRBV25-1 and TRBJ1-2; 9 positions agree with TRBD1. J was trimmed by 6 bases and V by 6 bases; bases with no gene match: 8. Germline V CDR1 and CDR2: MGHDK, SYGVNS. CDR3 length equals 14 residues. DNA of the CDR3: TGTGCCAGCAGCTTTCCCGGACAGGGGAATGGCTACACCTTC. Translated: CASSFPGQGNGYTF.

J is TRBJ2-7 and V is TRBV19; 9 bases match TRBD1. This CDR3 is built from 18 residues. Germline assignment: CDR1 LNHDA and CDR2 SQIVND (reference sequence). Trimming cost V 6 bases and J 0 bases; bases outside gene matches: 15. The CDR3: CASRRTLTGGSSSYEQYF. CDR3 sequence (DNA): TGTGCCAGTAGACGGACCTTGACAGGGGGAAGCTCCTCCTACGAGCAGTACTTC.

The chain couples TRBV29-1 to TRBJ2-1; TRBD1 aligns across 7 bases. This CDR3 region has 14 residues. In germline, CDR1 is SQVTM, CDR2 ANQGSEA. V shed 6 bases, J shed 1 base, and the junction held 6 bases outside the gene matches. CDR3 amino acids: CSVDRVGSYNEQFF. The CDR3 DNA reads TGCAGCGTCGACAGGGTTGGGTCCTACAATGAGCAGTTCTTC.

This chain links TRBV7-9 with TRBJ1-2, with 10 nucleotides matching TRBD1. CDR3 length equals 13 residues. Germline V CDR1 and CDR2: SEHNR, FQNEAQ (reference sequence). V was pared by 3 bases and J by 6 bases, with 1 base of the junction left unmatched. The CDR3 bases are TGTGCCAGCAGCTTCGGGACAGGGGATGGCTACACCTTC. The encoded protein is CASSFGTGDGYTF.

This clone was observed once. The chain recombines TRBV6-4 with TRBJ1-1; no clear D. The CDR3 is made up of 14 amino acids. CDR1 MRHNA and CDR2 SNTAGT come from the germline V gene. V shed 3 bases and J shed 2 bases, with 10 bases lying between them. The CDR3 here is CASSERTENTEAFF. The CDR3 nucleotides are TGTGCCAGCAGTGAAAGGACGGAAAACACTGAAGCTTTCTTT.

Here the CDR3 DNA reads TGTGCCAGCAGTTTTACAGGCGGGCCGGAGCAGTACTTC. Protein: CASSFTGGPEQYF. The chain has TRBV27 and TRBJ2-7; D possibly matches TRBD1 or TRBD2 (5 bases each). Per the germline V gene, CDR1 is MNHEY and CDR2 is SMNVEV (reference sequence). V gave up 3 bases and J gave up 7 bases, with 13 bases separating them. The CDR3 contains 13 residues.